This T cell receptor (beta chain) was documented in a study of cytotoxic CD8 clonotypes in ibrutinib-treated CLL. TCRdb's copy holds only in-frame clones and misses some; the assay was immunoSEQ multiplex PCR. The repertoire has approximately 100,000 clones, more than 55% of them found once; the top ten carry about 39%. Germline V gene data show CDR1 as LGHNA and CDR2 as YSLEER. The junction had 6 bases not matched to a gene; V was cut back by 1 base and J by 9 bases. This CDR3 region has 14 residues. Sequenced here: PBMCs, sampled after 24 months of ibrutinib treatment. The chain has TRBV4-3 and TRBJ2-1, with 7 positions matching TRBD2. This TCR was sampled from a human donor with chronic lymphocytic leukemia. The CDR3 bases are TGCGCCAGCAGCCAAGGCCCGGGGGAGGGTGAGCAGTTCTTC. Amino acids: CASSQGPGEGEQFF.